Listed here are 25 T cell receptor beta chains from one sample, sequenced in a study of beta chain features in type 1 diabetes. Overall study findings and caveats: All four CD4+ subsets from Type 1 diabetes patients carried moderately but significantly shorter TCRB CDR3s.

For these TCRs, the target antigens are not known. Since all of the isolated RNA was reverse transcribed, expressed TCRB transcripts were what got sequenced. Assay: immunoSEQ multiplex PCR; the TCRdb copy retains only in-frame clones and omits some. Of 130,000 or so clones listed, over 15% are singletons. The specimen was central memory CD4+ T cells from blood. Receptor source: a man aged 25-40 years with type 1 diabetes.

CDR3 protein: CASSPSGSGGYTF. For the CDR3, the DNA is TGTGCCAGTAGCCCCTCCGGGTCTGGGGGCTACACCTTC. The chain has TRBV25-1 and TRBJ1-2; D remains ambiguous. V was cut by 9 bases and J by 8 bases, with 19 bases left in between. Germline V gene lookup returns CDR1 MGHDK and CDR2 SYGVNS. The CDR3 is made up of 13 amino acids.

This clone was seen more than once but under ten times. The V gene is TRBV30, the J gene TRBJ1-4, with D possibly TRBD1 on 5 matching bases. The germline V gene encodes CDR1 GTSNPN and CDR2 SVGIG (reference sequence). This CDR3 is 14 amino acids long. Trimming took 4 bases from V and 7 from J, leaving 16 bases between them. The CDR3 bases are TGTGCCTGGAAGGCCAGGGTTAGGCGTGAAAAACTGTTTTTT. Protein sequence: CAWKARVRREKLFF.

This clone has more than one count but fewer than ten. The chain is built from TRBV30 and TRBJ1-5, with D hard to call. The ends were cut back, 3 bases at V and 3 bases at J, with 9 bases in the middle. The CDR3 sequence is 13 residues long. Germline CDR1 and CDR2: GTSNPN and SVGIG (reference sequence). CDR3 residues: CAWSGQDNQPQHF. The CDR3 DNA is TGTGCCTGGAGCGGGCAGGACAATCAGCCCCAGCATTTT. The whole variable domain, remainder taken from reference TRBV30 and TRBJ1-5, is SQTIHQWPATLVQPVGSPLSLECTVEGTSNPNLYWYRQAAGRGLQLLFYSVGIGQISSEVPQNLSASRPQDRQFILSSKKLLLSDSGFYLCAWSGQDNQPQHFGDGTRLSIL.

This clone was counted only a few times. The chain links TRBV7-2 to TRBJ2-7; D is tentatively TRBD1 or TRBD2 (6 bases each). V was cut by 5 bases and J by 5 bases, with 10 bases left in between. The CDR3 has 12 residues. CDR1 and CDR2 from the germline V gene are SGHTA and FQGNSA. CDR3 residues: CASSGGRHEQYF. The CDR3 nucleotides read TGTGCCAGCAGCGGGGGGCGACACGAGCAGTACTTC.

This rearrangement joins TRBV5-4 to TRBJ2-5; a weak D match, TRBD1 (6 bases). The CDR3 spans 14 residues. Looked up from germline, CDR1 is SGHNT and CDR2 is YYREEE (reference sequence). Trimming cost V 1 base and J 5 bases, with 12 bases left between them. The CDR3 sequence is CASSLTGKRETQYF. The CDR3 DNA follows: TGTGCCAGCAGCTTGACAGGGAAGAGGGAGACCCAGTACTTC.

The rearrangement links TRBV18 to TRBJ2-7; no firm D call. Trimming removed 3 bases at V and 7 bases at J, with 7 bases between. This CDR3 has 11 amino acids. CDR1 and CDR2 from the germline V gene are KGHSH and LQKENI. The CDR3 DNA reads as TGTGCCAGCTCACCGTCCCTAGAGCAGTACTTC. Translation gives CASSPSLEQYF. The full variable domain, with the rest looked up from reference TRBV18 and TRBJ2-7, is NAGVMQNPRHLVRRRGQEARLRCSPMKGHSHVYWYRQLPEEGLKFMVYLQKENIIDESGMPKERFSAEFPKEGPSILRIQQVVRGDSAAYFCASSPSLEQYFGPGTRLTVT.

The chain employs TRBV5-6 and TRBJ1-2; D gene unclear. Trimming took off 0 bases at V and 8 bases at J, with 8 bases between the two ends. The germline V gene encodes CDR1 SGHDT and CDR2 YYEEEE. CDR3 length equals 12 residues. CDR3 DNA sequence: TGTGCCAGCAGCTTGGATCGCTGGGGCTACACCTTC. Translation gives CASSLDRWGYTF.

The chain is built from TRBV4-1 and TRBJ1-2; D is perhaps TRBD1 (6 bases). Trimming pared 2 bases from V and 5 bases from J, leaving 12 bases between. This CDR3 region has 14 residues. The V gene's germline CDR1 is MGHRA and CDR2 YSYEKL. CDR3 region: CASSQTRGGYGYTF. CDR3 DNA sequence: TGCGCCAGCAGCCAAACCAGGGGTGGATATGGCTACACCTTC.

The rearrangement uses TRBV9 and TRBJ1-5; perhaps TRBD1 as D (5 bases). CDR1 and CDR2 from the germline V gene are SGDLS and YYNGEE. The CDR3 has 14 amino acids. Deletions cut 0 bases from V and 7 bases from J, with 11 bases between. CDR3 amino acids: CASSVDGGVQPQHF. The DNA for the CDR3 is TGTGCCAGCAGCGTAGACGGGGGAGTGCAGCCCCAGCATTTT.

In this sample, this clone turned up a few times. J is TRBJ1-3 and V is TRBV11-2; possibly TRBD1 for D (5 bases). V was trimmed by 5 bases and J by 8 bases, leaving 16 bases between them. Germline V gives CDR1 SGHAT, CDR2 FQNNGV. This CDR3 spans 14 amino acids. CDR3 DNA: TGTGCCAGCAGCCGGGGACCGCCTTTGGACACCATATATTTT. Its protein is CASSRGPPLDTIYF.

This clone was detected only a few times. The J gene is TRBJ2-3, the V gene TRBV14; no clear D gene. The CDR3 length is 12 residues. Germline values: CDR1 SGHDN, CDR2 FVKESK. V shed 3 bases and J shed 4 bases, with 5 bases lying between them. DNA of the CDR3: TGTGCCAGCAGCCACAATCCAGATACGCAGTATTTT. Its protein product is CASSHNPDTQYF. Full variable domain (rest looked up from reference TRBV14 and TRBJ2-3): EAGVTQFPSHSVIEKGQTVTLRCDPISGHDNLYWYRRVMGKEIKFLLHFVKESKQDESGMPNNRFLAERTGGTYSTLKVQPAELEDSGVYFCASSHNPDTQYFGPGTRLTVL.

There are a few counts of this clone. The V gene is TRBV4-2, the J gene TRBJ1-6, with 9 bases lining up with TRBD1. Germline values: CDR1 LGHNA, CDR2 YNFKEQ. The trim removed 5 bases at V and 7 bases at J, leaving 3 bases unmatched. The CDR3 length is 14 residues. For the CDR3, the DNA is TGTGCCAGCAGCACCGGACAGGGGAATTCACCCCTCCACTTT. Its translation is CASSTGQGNSPLHF.

The chain recombines TRBV6-5 with TRBJ2-3; 7 bases agree with TRBD2. The length of the CDR3 is 13 residues. Germline V gene data show CDR1 as MNHEY and CDR2 as SVGAGI. Losses at the gene ends were 7 bases for V and 0 bases for J; bases not matched to a gene: 1. The DNA of the CDR3 is TGTGCCAGCAAGCGGGATAGCACAGATACGCAGTATTTT. It encodes CASKRDSTDTQYF.

This clone has a handful of counts. The J gene is TRBJ2-3, the V gene TRBV7-8; 15 positions agree with TRBD2. J gave up 2 bases and V 4 bases, and 4 bases lay outside the gene matches. The CDR3 covers 17 residues. Germline values: CDR1 SGHVS, CDR2 FQNEAQ. CDR3 region: CASSYRTSGGVTDTQYF. CDR3 bases: TGTGCCAGCAGCTATCGGACTAGCGGGGGGGTCACAGATACGCAGTATTTT.

V and J are TRBV29-1 and TRBJ1-6; 7 bases are a match to TRBD1. V was pared by 2 bases and J by 9 bases, with 4 bases of the junction left unmatched. Germline CDR1 reads SQVTM; CDR2 reads ANQGSEA. This CDR3 is built from 13 residues. The CDR3 reads CSVENRGSSPLHF. Here the CDR3 DNA reads TGCAGCGTTGAAAACAGGGGAAGTTCACCCCTCCACTTT.

This clone was picked up many times. The V call is TRBV4-3, the J call TRBJ2-4; no clear D. This CDR3 is 14 amino acids long. The V end lost 0 bases, the J end lost 3 bases, and 6 bases lay between the germline ends. Germline V gene data show CDR1 as LGHNA and CDR2 as YSLEER. Here the CDR3 reads CASSQDLIKNIQYF. The CDR3 nucleotides are TGCGCCAGCAGCCAAGATCTAATCAAAAACATTCAGTACTTC.

The CDR3 reads CASSPRAGESYEQYF. The CDR3 nucleotides are TGTGCCAGCAGCCCGCGGGCGGGGGAATCCTACGAGCAGTACTTC. The chain carries TRBV9 and TRBJ2-7; TRBD2 agrees at 7 bases. The CDR3 covers 15 residues. V shed 4 bases, J shed 1 base, and the junction held 8 bases outside the gene matches. Looked up from germline, CDR1 is SGDLS and CDR2 is YYNGEE.

This clone was counted a few times. V gene TRBV7-8 combines with J gene TRBJ2-7; D remains unclear. Germline V gene lookup returns CDR1 SGHVS and CDR2 FQNEAQ. The CDR3 sequence is 14 residues long. The V gene lost 1 base and the J gene lost 6 bases, with 13 bases spanning the gap. The chain's CDR3 is CASSLVLASGEQYF. Written as DNA, the CDR3 is TGTGCCAGCAGCTTAGTCCTGGCATCCGGCGAGCAGTACTTC.

This clone came up many times. This chain connects TRBV18 to TRBJ2-1, with D maybe TRBD2 (6 bases). The V end lost 4 bases, the J end lost 5 bases, and 12 bases lay between the germline ends. The germline V gene encodes CDR1 KGHSH and CDR2 LQKENI. The CDR3 runs to 14 residues. This chain's CDR3 is CASSRPTSHNEQFF. The DNA for the CDR3 is TGTGCCAGCTCACGCCCTACTAGCCACAATGAGCAGTTCTTC.

The gene calls are TRBV4-3 and TRBJ1-4, with D maybe TRBD1 (6 bases). Between the trimmed V and J ends, which lost 0 bases and 3 bases, there was a span of 11 bases. CDR1 and CDR2 from the germline V gene are LGHNA and YSLEER. CDR3 length equals 16 residues. This CDR3 is CASSQELYRANEKLFF. The CDR3 nucleotides read TGCGCCAGCAGCCAAGAGTTATACAGGGCTAATGAAAAACTGTTTTTT.

This clone has a handful of counts. This chain joins TRBV4-2 and TRBJ1-2, with D possibly being TRBD1 (6 bases). The CDR3 has 13 residues. Trimming shortened V by 1 base and J by 4 bases, and 7 bases separated the two germline ends. Per the germline V gene, CDR1 is LGHNA and CDR2 is YNFKEQ. The CDR3 sequence is CASSQGTVYGYTF. The CDR3 DNA follows: TGTGCCAGCAGCCAAGGGACAGTCTATGGCTACACCTTC.

In this sample, this clone turned up a few times. The V and J genes are TRBV30 and TRBJ2-5; the match to TRBD1 covers 7 bases. V dropped 4 bases and J dropped 4; count of bases not matched to a gene: 6. CDR1 and CDR2 (germline): GTSNPN, SVGIG (reference sequence). The CDR3 totals 13 residues. The CDR3 sequence: CAWNEGAGETQYF. The DNA of the CDR3 is TGTGCCTGGAATGAGGGGGCTGGAGAGACCCAGTACTTC.

The sample holds a few counts of this clone. The rearrangement links TRBV20-1 to TRBJ2-3; no clear D. The CDR3 is made up of 10 amino acids. CDR1 DFQATT and CDR2 SNEGSKA come from the germline V gene (reference sequence). V lost 4 bases and J lost 6, with 5 bases in between. CDR3 in amino acids: CSAKMDTQYF. The CDR3 DNA follows: TGCAGTGCTAAGATGGATACGCAGTATTTT.

The CDR3 reads CAIRRDGASTDTQYF. The DNA of the CDR3 is TGTGCCATCCGACGGGACGGAGCTAGCACAGATACGCAGTATTTT. V gene TRBV10-3 combines with J gene TRBJ2-3; either TRBD1 or TRBD2 may supply D (5 bases each). The CDR3 runs 15 residues. Per germline, CDR1 ENHRY and CDR2 SYGVKD. Deletions cut 8 bases from V and 0 bases from J, with 15 bases between.

The gene calls are TRBV2 and TRBJ2-7, with a weak D call TRBD1 (6 bases). The CDR3 length is 14 residues. Germline CDR1 SNHLY, CDR2 FYNNEI. V was shortened by 8 bases and J by 0 bases, with 14 bases between the two germline ends. For the CDR3, the DNA is TGTGCCAGCGTCCGGGACACAACCTCCTACGAGCAGTACTTC. It yields the protein CASVRDTTSYEQYF.